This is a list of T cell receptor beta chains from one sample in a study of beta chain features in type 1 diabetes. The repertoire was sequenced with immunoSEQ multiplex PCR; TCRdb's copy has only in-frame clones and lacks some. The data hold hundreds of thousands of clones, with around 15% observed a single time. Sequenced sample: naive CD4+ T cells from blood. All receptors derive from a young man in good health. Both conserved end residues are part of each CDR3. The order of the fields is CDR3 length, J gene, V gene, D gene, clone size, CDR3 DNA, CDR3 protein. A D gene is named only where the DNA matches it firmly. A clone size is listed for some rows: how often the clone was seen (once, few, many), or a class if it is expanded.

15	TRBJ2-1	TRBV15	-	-	TGTGCCACCAGCAGAGACCCCGGGGGGCACAATGAGCAGTTCTTC	CATSRDPGGHNEQFF
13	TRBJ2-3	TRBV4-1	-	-	TGCGCCAGCAGGCAAAGGATCGGTGATACGCAGTATTTT	CASRQRIGDTQYF
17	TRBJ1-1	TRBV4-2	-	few	TGTGCCAGCAGGTCTCTCTGGTCCGGGTACATGAACACTGAAGCTTTCTTT	CASRSLWSGYMNTEAFF
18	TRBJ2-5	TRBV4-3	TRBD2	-	TGCGCCAGCAGCCAAGGCCGACTAGCGGGGGGGATAGCAGAGACCCAGTACTTC	CASSQGRLAGGIAETQYF
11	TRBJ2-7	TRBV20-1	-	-	TGCAGTGCTAGATTCTCCTACGAGCAGTACTTC	CSARFSYEQYF
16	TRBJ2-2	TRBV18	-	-	TGTGCCAGCTCACCCCGGCAGGGGGGGAACACCGGGGAGCTGTTTTTT	CASSPRQGGNTGELFF
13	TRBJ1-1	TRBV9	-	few	TGTGCCAGCAGCGTAGCACTGAACACTGAAGCTTTCTTT	CASSVALNTEAFF
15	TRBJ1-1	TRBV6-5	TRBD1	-	TGTGCCAGCAGTACAGGGGGCCTGGGGAACACTGAAGCTTTCTTT	CASSTGGLGNTEAFF
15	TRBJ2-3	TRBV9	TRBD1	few	TGTGCCAGCAGCTTAGGACAGGAGGGCACAGATACGCAGTATTTT	CASSLGQEGTDTQYF
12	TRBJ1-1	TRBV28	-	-	TGTGCCAGCAGTTCGCCACAGATCAAGGCTTTCTTT	CASSSPQIKAFF
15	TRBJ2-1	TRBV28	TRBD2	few	TGTGCCAGCCTACGGAACGGCGGGAGAGCCAATGAGCAGTTCTTC	CASLRNGGRANEQFF
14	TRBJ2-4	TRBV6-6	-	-	TGTGCCAGCAGTTACTCGCGGGGTTCAAACATTCAGTACTTC	CASSYSRGSNIQYF
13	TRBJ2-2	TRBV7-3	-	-	TGTGCCAGCAGACCTAGTAACTTCGGGGAGCTGTTTTTT	CASRPSNFGELFF
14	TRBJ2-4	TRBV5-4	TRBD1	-	TGTGCCAGCAGCCCCAGGGGGGCCAAAAACATTCAGTACTTC	CASSPRGAKNIQYF
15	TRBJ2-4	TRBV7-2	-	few	TGTGCCAGCAGCCCCGGGGGGCTAGCCAAAAACATTCAGTACTTC	CASSPGGLAKNIQYF
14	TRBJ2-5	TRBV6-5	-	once	TGTGCCAGCAGTTACGAGGGGCTGGGAGAGACCCAGTACTTC	CASSYEGLGETQYF
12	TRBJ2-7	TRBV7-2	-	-	TGTGCCAGCAGCTTAGATAGGGGTGAGCAGTACTTC	CASSLDRGEQYF
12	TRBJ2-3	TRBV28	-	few	TGTGCCAGCAGTCGCCCTACAGATACGCAGTATTTT	CASSRPTDTQYF
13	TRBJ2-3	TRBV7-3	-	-	TGTGCCAGCAGCTTGGCTTTCACAGATACGCAGTATTTT	CASSLAFTDTQYF
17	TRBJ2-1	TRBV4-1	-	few	TGCGCCAGCAGCCAAGGAAGAGTTGCAAGCTCCTACAATGAGCAGTTCTTC	CASSQGRVASSYNEQFF
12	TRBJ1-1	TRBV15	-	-	TGTGCCACCAGGCGGGGCAGACATGAAGCTTTCTTT	CATRRGRHEAFF
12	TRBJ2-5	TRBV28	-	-	TGTGCCAGCAGTTTCGTCCTGGAGACCCAGTACTTC	CASSFVLETQYF
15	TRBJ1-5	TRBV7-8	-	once	TGTGCCAGCAGCTTAGTTGGGGGGGGAGGTCAGCCCCAGCATTTT	CASSLVGGGGQPQHF
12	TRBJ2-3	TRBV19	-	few	TGTGCCAGTAGTTTTTTAACAGATACGCAGTATTTT	CASSFLTDTQYF
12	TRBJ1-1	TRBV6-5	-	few	TGTGCCAGCAGTTACCTGAACACTGAAGCTTTCTTT	CASSYLNTEAFF
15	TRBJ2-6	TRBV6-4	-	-	TGTGCCAGCAGAAATCACCACTCTGGGGCCAACGTCCTGACTTTC	CASRNHHSGANVLTF
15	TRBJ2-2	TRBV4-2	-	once	TGTGCCAGCAGCCAAGTGAGCCCTAACACCGGGGAGCTGTTTTTT	CASSQVSPNTGELFF
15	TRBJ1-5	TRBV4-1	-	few	TGCGCCAGCAGCCAACCGTGGCAGCTTAATCAGCCCCAGCATTTT	CASSQPWQLNQPQHF
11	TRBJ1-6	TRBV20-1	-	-	TGCAGTGCTAGCCTGAATTCACCCCTCCACTTT	CSASLNSPLHF